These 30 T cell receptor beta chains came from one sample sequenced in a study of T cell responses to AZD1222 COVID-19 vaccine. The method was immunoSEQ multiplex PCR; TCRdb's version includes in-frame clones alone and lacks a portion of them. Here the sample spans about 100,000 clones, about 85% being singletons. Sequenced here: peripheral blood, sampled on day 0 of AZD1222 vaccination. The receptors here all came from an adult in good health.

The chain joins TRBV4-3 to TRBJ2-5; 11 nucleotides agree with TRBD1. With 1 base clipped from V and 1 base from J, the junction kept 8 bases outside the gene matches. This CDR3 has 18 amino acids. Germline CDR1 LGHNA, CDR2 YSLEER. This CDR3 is CASSQGGTGGLRQETQYF. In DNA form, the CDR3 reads TGCGCCAGCAGCCAAGGCGGGACAGGGGGTCTACGCCAAGAGACCCAGTACTTC.

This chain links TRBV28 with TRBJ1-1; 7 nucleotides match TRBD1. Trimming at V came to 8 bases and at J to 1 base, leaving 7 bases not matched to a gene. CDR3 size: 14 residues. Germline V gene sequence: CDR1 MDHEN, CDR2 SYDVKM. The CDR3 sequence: CASFRQGQNTEAFF. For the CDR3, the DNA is TGTGCCAGCTTCCGACAGGGACAGAACACTGAAGCTTTCTTT.

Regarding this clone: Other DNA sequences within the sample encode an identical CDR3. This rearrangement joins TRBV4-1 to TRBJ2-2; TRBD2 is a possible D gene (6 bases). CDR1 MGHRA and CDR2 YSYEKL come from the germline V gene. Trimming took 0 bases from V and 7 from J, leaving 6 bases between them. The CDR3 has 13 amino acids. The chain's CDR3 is CASSQDSGGELFF. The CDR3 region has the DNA TGCGCCAGCAGCCAAGATAGCGGCGGGGAGCTGTTTTTT.

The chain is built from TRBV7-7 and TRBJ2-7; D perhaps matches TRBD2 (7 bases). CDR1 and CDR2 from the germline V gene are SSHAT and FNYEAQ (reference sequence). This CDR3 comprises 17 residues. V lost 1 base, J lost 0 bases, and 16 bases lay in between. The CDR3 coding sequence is TGTGCCAGCAGCTTAGACCGCCGTGGGGGGGCCTCCTACGAGCAGTACTTC. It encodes CASSLDRRGGASYEQYF.

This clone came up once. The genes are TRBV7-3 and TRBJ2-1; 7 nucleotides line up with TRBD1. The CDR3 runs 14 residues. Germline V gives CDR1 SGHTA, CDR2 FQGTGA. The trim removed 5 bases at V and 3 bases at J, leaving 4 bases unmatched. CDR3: CASSSSGGYNEQFF. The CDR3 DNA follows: TGTGCCAGCAGCAGCTCAGGGGGCTACAATGAGCAGTTCTTC.

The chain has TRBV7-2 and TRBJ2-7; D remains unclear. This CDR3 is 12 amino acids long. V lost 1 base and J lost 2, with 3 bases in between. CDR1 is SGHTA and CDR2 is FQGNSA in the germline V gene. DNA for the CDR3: TGTGCCAGCAGCTTAGACCCCTACGAGCAGTACTTC. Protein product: CASSLDPYEQYF.

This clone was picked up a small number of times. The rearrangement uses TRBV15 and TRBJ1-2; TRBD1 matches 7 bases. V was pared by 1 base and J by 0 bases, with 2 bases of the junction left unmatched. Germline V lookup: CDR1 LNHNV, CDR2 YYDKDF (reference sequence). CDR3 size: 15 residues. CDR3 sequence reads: CATSRGGQSNYGYTF. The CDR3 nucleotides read TGTGCCACCAGCAGAGGGGGACAGTCTAACTATGGCTACACCTTC.

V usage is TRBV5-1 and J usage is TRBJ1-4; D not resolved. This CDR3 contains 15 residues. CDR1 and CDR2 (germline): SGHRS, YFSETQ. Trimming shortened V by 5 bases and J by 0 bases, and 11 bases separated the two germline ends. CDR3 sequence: CASSYYGTTNEKLFF. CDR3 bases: TGCGCCAGCAGTTACTACGGGACAACTAATGAAAAACTGTTTTTT.

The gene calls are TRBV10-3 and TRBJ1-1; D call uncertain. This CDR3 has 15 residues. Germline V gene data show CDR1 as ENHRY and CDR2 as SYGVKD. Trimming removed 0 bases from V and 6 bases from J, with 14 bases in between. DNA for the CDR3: TGTGCCATCAGTGAGTCGACTTTTACTTTTGCTGAAGCTTTCTTT. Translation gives CAISESTFTFAEAFF.

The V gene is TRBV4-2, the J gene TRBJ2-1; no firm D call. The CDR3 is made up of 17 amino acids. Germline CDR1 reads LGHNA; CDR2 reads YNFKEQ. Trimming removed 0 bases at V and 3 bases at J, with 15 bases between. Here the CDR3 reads CASSQDPLADFYNEQFF. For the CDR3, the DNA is TGTGCCAGCAGCCAAGACCCTCTGGCGGATTTCTACAATGAGCAGTTCTTC.

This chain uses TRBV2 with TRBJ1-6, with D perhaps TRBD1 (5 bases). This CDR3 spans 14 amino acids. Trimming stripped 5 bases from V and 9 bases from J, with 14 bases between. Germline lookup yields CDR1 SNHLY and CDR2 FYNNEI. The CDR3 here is CASSSDSPGSPLHF. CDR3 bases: TGTGCCAGCAGTTCAGACAGCCCTGGTTCACCCCTCCACTTT.

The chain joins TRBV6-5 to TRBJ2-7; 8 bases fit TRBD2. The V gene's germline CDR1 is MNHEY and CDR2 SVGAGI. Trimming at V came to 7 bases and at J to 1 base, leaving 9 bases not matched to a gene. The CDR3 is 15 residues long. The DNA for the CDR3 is TGTGCCAGCATCTCGAGGAGCGGGAGTTCCTACGAGCAGTACTTC. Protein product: CASISRSGSSYEQYF.

The CDR3 DNA is TGTGCCAGCAGTGAGGTGGGGAGGGGGCAGCCCCAGCATTTT. Amino acids: CASSEVGRGQPQHF. The chain couples TRBV2 to TRBJ1-5; a weak D match, TRBD1 (6 bases). Per germline, CDR1 SNHLY and CDR2 FYNNEI. Deletions cut 3 bases from V and 7 bases from J, with 13 bases between. The CDR3 runs 14 residues.

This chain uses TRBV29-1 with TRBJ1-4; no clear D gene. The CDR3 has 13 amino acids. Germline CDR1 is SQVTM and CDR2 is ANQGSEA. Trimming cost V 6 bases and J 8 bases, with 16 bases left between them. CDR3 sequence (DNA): TGCAGCGTCCTCGCCCTGTCGGGGGAAAAACTGTTTTTT. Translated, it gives CSVLALSGEKLFF.

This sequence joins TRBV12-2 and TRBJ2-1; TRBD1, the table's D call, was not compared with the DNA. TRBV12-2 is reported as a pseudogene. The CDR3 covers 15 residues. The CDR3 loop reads CASRLERGRYNEQFF. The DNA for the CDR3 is TGTGCAAGTCGCTTAGAAAGGGGTAGGTACAATGAGCAGTTCTTC.

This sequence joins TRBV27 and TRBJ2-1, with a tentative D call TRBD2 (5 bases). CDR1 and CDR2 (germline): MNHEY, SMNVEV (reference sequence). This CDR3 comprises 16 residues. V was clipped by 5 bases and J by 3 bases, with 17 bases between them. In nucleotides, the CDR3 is TGTGCCAGCAGTCCCGAGTGGACGGGAATCTACAATGAGCAGTTCTTC. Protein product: CASSPEWTGIYNEQFF.

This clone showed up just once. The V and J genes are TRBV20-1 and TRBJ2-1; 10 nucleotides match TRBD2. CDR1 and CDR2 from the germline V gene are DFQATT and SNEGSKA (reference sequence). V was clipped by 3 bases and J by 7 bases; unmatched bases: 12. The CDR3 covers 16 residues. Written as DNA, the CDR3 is TGCAGTGCTAGTTCCCAGGGGCAAGCGGGAGGGAATGAGCAGTTCTTC. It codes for CSASSQGQAGGNEQFF.

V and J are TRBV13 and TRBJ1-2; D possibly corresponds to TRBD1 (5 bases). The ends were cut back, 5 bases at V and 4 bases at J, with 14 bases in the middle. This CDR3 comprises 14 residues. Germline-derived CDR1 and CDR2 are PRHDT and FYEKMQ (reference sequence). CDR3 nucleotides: TGTGCCAGCAGCAAGGGACGGCCCCCCTATGGCTACACCTTC. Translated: CASSKGRPPYGYTF.

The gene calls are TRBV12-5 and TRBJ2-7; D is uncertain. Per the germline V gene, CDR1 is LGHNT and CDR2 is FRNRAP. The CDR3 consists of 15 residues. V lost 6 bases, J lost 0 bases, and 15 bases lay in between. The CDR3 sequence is CASGPRADTSYEQYF. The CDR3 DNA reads TGTGCTAGTGGCCCCCGAGCTGACACCTCCTACGAGCAGTACTTC.

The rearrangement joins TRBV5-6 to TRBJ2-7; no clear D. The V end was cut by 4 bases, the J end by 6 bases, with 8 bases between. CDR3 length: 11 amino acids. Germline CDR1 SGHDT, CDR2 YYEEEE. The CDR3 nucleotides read TGTGCCAGCAGCCCGCCTGGCGAGCAGTACTTC. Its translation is CASSPPGEQYF.

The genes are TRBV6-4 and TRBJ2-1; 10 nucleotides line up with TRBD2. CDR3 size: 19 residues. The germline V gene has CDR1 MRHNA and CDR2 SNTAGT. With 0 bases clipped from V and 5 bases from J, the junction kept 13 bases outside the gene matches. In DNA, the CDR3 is TGTGCCAGCAGTGACTCGAAAGGGTGTGGGACTAGCGTAAACAATGAGCAGTTCTTC. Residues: CASSDSKGCGTSVNNEQFF.

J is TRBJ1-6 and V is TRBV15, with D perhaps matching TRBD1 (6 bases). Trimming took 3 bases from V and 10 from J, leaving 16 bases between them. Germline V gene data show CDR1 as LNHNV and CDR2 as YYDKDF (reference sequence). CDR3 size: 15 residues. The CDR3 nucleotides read TGTGCCACCAGCAGTCACGTTAGGGGGGGATCACCCCTCCACTTT. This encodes CATSSHVRGGSPLHF. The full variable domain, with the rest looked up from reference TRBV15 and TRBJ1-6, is DAMVIQNPRYQVTQFGKPVTLSCSQTLNHNVMYWYQQKSSQAPKLLFHYYDKDFNNEADTPDNFQSRRPNTSFCFLDIRSPGLGDTAMYLCATSSHVRGGSPLHFGNGTRLTVT.

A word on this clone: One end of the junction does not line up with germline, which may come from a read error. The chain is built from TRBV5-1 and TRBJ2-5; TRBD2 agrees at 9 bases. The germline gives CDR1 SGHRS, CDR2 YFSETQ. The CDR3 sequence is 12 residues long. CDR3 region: CASSRGLAESHF. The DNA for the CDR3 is TGCGCCAGCAGCCGGGGACTAGCAGAATCCCACTTC.

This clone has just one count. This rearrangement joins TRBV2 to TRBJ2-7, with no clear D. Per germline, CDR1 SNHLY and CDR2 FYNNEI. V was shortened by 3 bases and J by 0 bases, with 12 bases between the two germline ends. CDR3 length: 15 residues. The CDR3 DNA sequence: TGTGCCAGCAGTGACGTACTTTCCAGCTCCTACGAGCAGTACTTC. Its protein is CASSDVLSSSYEQYF.

The CDR3 region is CASSENGYNSPLHF. CDR3 coding DNA: TGTGCCAGCAGTGAAAATGGCTATAATTCACCCCTCCACTTT. The chain recombines TRBV6-1 with TRBJ1-6; no reliable D call. CDR3 size: 14 residues. V was trimmed by 2 bases and J by 3 bases, leaving 5 bases between them. Germline CDR1 MNHNS, CDR2 SASEGT.

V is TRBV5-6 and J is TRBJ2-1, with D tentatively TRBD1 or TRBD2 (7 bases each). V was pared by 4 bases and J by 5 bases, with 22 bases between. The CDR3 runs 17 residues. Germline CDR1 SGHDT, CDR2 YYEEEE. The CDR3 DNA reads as TGTGCCAGCAGCCCCCCGCCCAGGGGGGGCTTCGACAATGAGCAGTTCTTC. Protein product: CASSPPPRGGFDNEQFF. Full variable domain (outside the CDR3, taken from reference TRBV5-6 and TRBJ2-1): DAGVTQSPTHLIKTRGQQVTLRCSPKSGHDTVSWYQQALGQGPQFIFQYYEEEERQRGNFPDRFSGHQFPNYSSELNVNALLLGDSALYLCASSPPPRGGFDNEQFFGPGTRLTVL.

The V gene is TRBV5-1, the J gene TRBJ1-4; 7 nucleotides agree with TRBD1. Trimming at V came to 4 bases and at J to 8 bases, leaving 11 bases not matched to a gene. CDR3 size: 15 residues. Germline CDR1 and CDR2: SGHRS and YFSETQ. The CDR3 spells CASSKETGTEEKLFF. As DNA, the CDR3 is TGCGCCAGCAGCAAAGAGACAGGGACAGAGGAAAAACTGTTTTTT. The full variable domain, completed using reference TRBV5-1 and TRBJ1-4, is KAGVTQTPRYLIKTRGQQVTLSCSPISGHRSVSWYQQTPGQGLQFLFEYFSETQRNKGNFPGRFSGRQFSNSRSEMNVSTLELGDSALYLCASSKETGTEEKLFFGSGTQLSVL.

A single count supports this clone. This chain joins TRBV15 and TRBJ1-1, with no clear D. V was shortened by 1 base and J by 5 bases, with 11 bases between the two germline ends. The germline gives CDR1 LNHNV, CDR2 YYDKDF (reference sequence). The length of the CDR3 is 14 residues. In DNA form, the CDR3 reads TGTGCCACCAGCAGAGTCAAAGGCGGGACTGAAGCTTTCTTT. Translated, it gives CATSRVKGGTEAFF.

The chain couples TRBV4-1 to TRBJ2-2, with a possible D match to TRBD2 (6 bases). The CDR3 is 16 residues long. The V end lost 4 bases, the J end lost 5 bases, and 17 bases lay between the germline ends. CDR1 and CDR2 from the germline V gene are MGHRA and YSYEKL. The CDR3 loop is CASSPSTGLPTGELFF. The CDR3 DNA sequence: TGCGCCAGCAGCCCCAGTACGGGACTGCCAACCGGGGAGCTGTTTTTT.

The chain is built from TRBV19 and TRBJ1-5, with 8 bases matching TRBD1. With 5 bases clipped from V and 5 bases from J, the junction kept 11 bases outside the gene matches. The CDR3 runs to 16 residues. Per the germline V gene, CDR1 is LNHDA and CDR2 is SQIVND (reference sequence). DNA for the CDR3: TGTGCCAGTAGTGCCAGGGGGCGAGGGGTCGATCAGCCCCAGCATTTT. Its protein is CASSARGRGVDQPQHF. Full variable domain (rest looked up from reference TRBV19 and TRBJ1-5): DGGITQSPKYLFRKEGQNVTLSCEQNLNHDAMYWYRQDPGQGLRLIYYSQIVNDFQKGDIAEGYSVSREKKESFPLTVTSAQKNPTAFYLCASSARGRGVDQPQHFGDGTRLSIL.